This entry describes one TCR beta chain. This sample is drawn from a study of T-cell memory formation after mild COVID-19. V lost 2 bases and J lost 3, with 7 bases in between. This CDR3 contains 13 residues. In germline, CDR1 is MNHEY, CDR2 SVGEGT. TCRdb fed the 5' RACE reads into MiXCR, producing one record per CDR3 protein. The table has about 190,000 distinct CDR3 sequences, about a sixth seen once; the top ten hold roughly 2.3%. The rearrangement links TRBV6-2 or TRBV6-3 to TRBJ1-1; unclear D gene. The clonotype originates from an adult woman who had mild COVID-19 (a few samples of this study predate the infection). Cell type and time point are not known. Source material: PBMCs or a T cell subset sorted from them (not recorded which). The CDR3 region has the DNA TGTGCCAGCAGTTACCGGATCCACACTGAAGCTTTCTTT. Residues: CASSYRIHTEAFF.